This TCR beta chain appears in the sequencing data of a study of OX40 agonist ivuxolimab in advanced cancers. Background on the study: Those treated in dose escalation had hepatocellular carcinoma, melanoma, renal cell cancer or head and neck cancer.

Germline values: CDR1 MGHRA, CDR2 YSYEKL. The CDR3 loop spans 15 amino acids. Trimming pared 3 bases from V and 1 base from J, leaving 12 bases between. Sequenced by immunoSEQ multiplex PCR; TCRdb stores in-frame clones only, minus some. In the table there are under 60,000 clones, 75% to 90% of which are singletons. Broader study findings: In general, CD8+ T cells held more expanded clones than CD4+ did, on average.

Worth noting for this clone: The antigen remains unidentified.

The genes are TRBV4-1 and TRBJ1-1, with D perhaps TRBD1 (6 bases). The sequencing here drew on CD4+ or CD8+ T cells sorted from blood, taken in a trial of the OX40 agonist ivuxolimab. This sequence originates from an adult with an advanced solid tumor such as melanoma, head and neck, liver or kidney cancer. CDR3 sequence (DNA): TGCGCCAGCAGCCACATACAGGGAGGGAACACTGAAGCTTTCTTT. Translated: CASSHIQGGNTEAFF.